The present TCR beta chain was sequenced within a study of T cells in Graves' hyperthyroidism and ophthalmopathy (dated by TCRdb to the late 2010s). Regarding the complete study: Peripheral blood was collected at initial diagnosis, before any treatment. To identify distinguishing TCR V-J signatures, a discovery cohort of 90 to 100 patients was used, comprising some 45 with Graves' ophthalmopathy and under 60 with stable Graves' hyperthyroidism. Whether ophthalmopathy could be predicted prospectively was tested in an independent validation cohort made up of about 18 hyperthyroidism patients plus 17 patients who later progressed to ophthalmopathy. For training and testing, the roughly 93 patients in the discovery cohort were randomly divided in a 7:3 ratio. In addition, the study compared T-cell repertoires in thyroid tissue and in blood from roughly 6 Graves' hyperthyroidism patients. Once sampling was done, hyperthyroidism patients were given methimazole at a starting dose of 30 mg daily, whereas ophthalmopathy patients were given high-dose intravenous methylprednisolone. The paper reports TCR Vbeta CDR3 sequencing of 140 or so peripheral blood samples: approximately 41 ophthalmopathy, under 80 hyperthyroidism and approximately 17 progressor patients. The paper as a whole reports these results and caveats: Most expanded thyroid clonotypes (frequency above 0.001) were also detected in blood, suggesting blood repertoires may reflect thyroid immune responses. During validation, the model predicted progression to ophthalmopathy a median of approximately 7 months ahead of onset, with roughly 65% sensitivity and 72.22% specificity. Sample size was not statistically predetermined, and blinding of investigators to group allocation was not performed. A 13 V-J signature model separated ophthalmopathy from stable hyperthyroidism, with nearly 90% sensitivity and roughly 81% specificity in cross-validation and 80%/75% in testing.

For CDR1 and CDR2, the germline V gene lists MDHEN and SYDVKM. The CDR3 holds 14 amino acids from the cysteine to the phenylalanine. The DNA shown is the 42-base CDR3, in frame from base 1. V is cut by 4 bases and J by 5 bases, and the space between the germline ends is 14 bases. As regards this clonotype: The clone's antigen remains unknown. No per-base quality is available; no much larger clone lies one base away.

TCR beta CDR3 regions were amplified from RNA transcripts. The first round of RT-PCR for the TCR CDR3 was performed with the HTBI primer set and the Qiagen OneStep RT-PCR kit. Libraries were constructed in a second round of multiplex PCR, after which size selection and purification were performed. Libraries were sequenced paired-end with 100 bp reads on an Illumina HiSeq2000. Per the source publication's procedure: SOAPnuke was used to process the raw data, throwing out any read that contained adapters or uncalled bases, had a mean Phred below 15, or lacked an exact constant-primer or identifier match. High-quality paired reads were merged with COPE v1.2.5, and unique nucleotide sequences were defined as clonotypes. MiTCR v1.1 was used to align the clonotypes against IMGT TRBV, TRBD and TRBJ reference segments. Only V-J combinations with frequency above 0.0001, covering 99.2% of repertoires, were analysed. A TCS score was defined as the ratio between F50 (clonal expansion) and ExV (chaos), using BLOSUM62-based TCRdist between CDR3 peptides within each V-J. Welch's t-statistics and random forest reduced roughly 530 V-J features to 13, which were used in a naive Bayes classifier (R e1071). TCRdb redid the processing of the public reads, applying fastp at Q25 and MiXCR, and retained in-frame beta chains. Merged by CDR3 protein, the rows form single entries marked with the most common genes and DNA. What appears here as the V and J calls and clone size reflects TCRdb's work, not the paper's. In all, the sample holds approximately 620,000 distinct CDR3 sequences, and about 14% of those were seen once. The top ten clones comprise around 5.4% of the sample.

Hyperthyroidism patients were newly diagnosed, with disease duration under 2 months, and aged 18 to 65 years. Any patient with an uncontrolled infection, another autoimmune disease, pregnancy or lactation was excluded. Diagnoses were established on the basis of clinical symptoms, serum thyroxine and TRAb, thyroid ultrasound, and orbital computed tomography. For progressor patients, blood was drawn at the first diagnosis of hyperthyroidism, before any ophthalmopathy symptoms had appeared. PBMCs were isolated from about 9.2 ml of fresh peripheral blood by Ficoll-Paque density gradient centrifugation. Progressor patients were defined as those initially diagnosed with Graves' hyperthyroidism in whom ophthalmopathy developed during follow-up. Total RNA was extracted with Trizol reagent, and quality was checked on an Agilent 2100 Bioanalyzer.

Material: blood. Recombination joined TRBV28 with TRBJ1-1; 5 matching bases give a weak D call of TRBD1. This sequence originates from a woman aged 30 to 39 with Graves' hyperthyroidism that later progressed to Graves' ophthalmopathy. The CDR3 reads as follows: CASSSPRGKTEAFF. The nucleotide sequence reads as follows: TGTGCCAGCAGTTCCCCAAGGGGAAAGACTGAAGCTTTCTTT.